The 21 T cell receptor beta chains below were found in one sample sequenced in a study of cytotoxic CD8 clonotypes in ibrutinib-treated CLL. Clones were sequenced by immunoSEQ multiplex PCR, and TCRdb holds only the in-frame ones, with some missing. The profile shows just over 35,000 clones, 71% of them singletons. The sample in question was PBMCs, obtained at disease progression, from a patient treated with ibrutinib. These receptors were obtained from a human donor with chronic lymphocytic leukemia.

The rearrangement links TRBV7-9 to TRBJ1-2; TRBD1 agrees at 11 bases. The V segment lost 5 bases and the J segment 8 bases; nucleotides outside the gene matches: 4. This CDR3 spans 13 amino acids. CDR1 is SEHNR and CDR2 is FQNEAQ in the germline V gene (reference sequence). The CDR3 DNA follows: TGTGCCAGCAGCCTAGGACAGGGGGCAGGCTACACCTTC. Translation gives CASSLGQGAGYTF.

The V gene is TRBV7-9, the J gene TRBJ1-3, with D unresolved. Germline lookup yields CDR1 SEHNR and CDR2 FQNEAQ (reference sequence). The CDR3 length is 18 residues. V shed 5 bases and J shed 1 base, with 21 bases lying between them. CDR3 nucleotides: TGTGCCAGCAGCATTCTCCCCCCGGGCGTAACTTCTGGAAACACCATATATTTT. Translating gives CASSILPPGVTSGNTIYF.

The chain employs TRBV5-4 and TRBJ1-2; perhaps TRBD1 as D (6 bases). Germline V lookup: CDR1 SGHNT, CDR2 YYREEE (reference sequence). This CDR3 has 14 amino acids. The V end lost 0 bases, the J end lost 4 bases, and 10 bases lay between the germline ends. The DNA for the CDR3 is TGTGCCAGCAGCTTGGGCTCGACAGGCTATGGCTACACCTTC. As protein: CASSLGSTGYGYTF.

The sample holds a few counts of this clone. The chain's CDR3 is CASSLGTVWAGELFF. CDR3 coding DNA: TGCGCCAGCAGCCTAGGGACAGTTTGGGCCGGGGAGCTGTTTTTT. The chain employs TRBV5-1 and TRBJ2-2; 7 positions agree with TRBD1. Germline values: CDR1 SGHRS, CDR2 YFSETQ. This CDR3 has 15 amino acids. J was trimmed by 6 bases and V by 4 bases; bases with no gene match: 9.

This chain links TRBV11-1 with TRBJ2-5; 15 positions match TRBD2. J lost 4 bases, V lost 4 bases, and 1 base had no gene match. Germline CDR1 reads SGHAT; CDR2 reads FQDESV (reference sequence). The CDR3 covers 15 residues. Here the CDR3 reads CASSSGLAGGETQYF. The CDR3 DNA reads TGTGCCAGCAGCTCGGGACTAGCGGGGGGAGAGACCCAGTACTTC.

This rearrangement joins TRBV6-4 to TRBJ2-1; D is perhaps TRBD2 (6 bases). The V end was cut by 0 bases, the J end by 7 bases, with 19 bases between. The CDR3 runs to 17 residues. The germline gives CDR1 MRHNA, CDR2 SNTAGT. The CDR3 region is CASSDSSSGSKGNEQFF. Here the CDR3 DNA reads TGTGCCAGCAGTGACTCTTCCAGCGGGTCAAAGGGGAATGAGCAGTTCTTC.

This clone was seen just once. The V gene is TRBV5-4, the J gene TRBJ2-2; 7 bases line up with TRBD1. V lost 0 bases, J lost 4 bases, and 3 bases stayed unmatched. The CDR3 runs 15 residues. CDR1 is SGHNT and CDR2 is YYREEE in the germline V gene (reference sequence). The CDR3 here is CASSLGTGVTGELFF. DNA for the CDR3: TGTGCCAGCAGCTTGGGGACAGGAGTCACCGGGGAGCTGTTTTTT. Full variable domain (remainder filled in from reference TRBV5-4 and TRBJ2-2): ETGVTQSPTHLIKTRGQQVTLRCSSQSGHNTVSWYQQALGQGPQFIFQYYREEENGRGNFPPRFSGLQFPNYSSELNVNALELDDSALYLCASSLGTGVTGELFFGEGSRLTVL.

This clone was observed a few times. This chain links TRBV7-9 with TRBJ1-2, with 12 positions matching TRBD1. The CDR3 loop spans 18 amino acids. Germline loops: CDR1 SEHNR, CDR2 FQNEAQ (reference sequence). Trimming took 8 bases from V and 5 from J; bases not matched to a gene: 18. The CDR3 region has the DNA TGTGCCAGCGGGGCCCTCCCGGGACAGGGGGCAAAGGGGTATGGCTACACCTTC. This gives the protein CASGALPGQGAKGYGYTF.

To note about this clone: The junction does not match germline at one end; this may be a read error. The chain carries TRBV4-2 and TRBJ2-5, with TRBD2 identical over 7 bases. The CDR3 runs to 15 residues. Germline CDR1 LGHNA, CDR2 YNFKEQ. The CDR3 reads CASSRVASGQENQYF. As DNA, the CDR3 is TGTGCCAGCAGCCGGGTGGCTAGCGGCCAAGAGAACCAGTACTTC.

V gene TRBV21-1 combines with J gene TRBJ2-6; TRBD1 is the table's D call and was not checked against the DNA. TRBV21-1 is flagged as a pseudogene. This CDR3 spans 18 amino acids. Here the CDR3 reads CASSKWSTGGTGANVLTF. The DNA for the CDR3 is TGTGCCAGCAGCAAATGGTCGACAGGGGGCACTGGGGCCAACGTCCTGACTTTC.

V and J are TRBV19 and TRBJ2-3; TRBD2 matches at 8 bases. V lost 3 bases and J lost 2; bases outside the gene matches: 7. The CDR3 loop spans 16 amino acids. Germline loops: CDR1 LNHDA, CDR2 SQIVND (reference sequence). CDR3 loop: CASSIISGADTDTQYF. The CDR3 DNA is TGTGCCAGTAGTATCATTAGCGGGGCCGACACAGATACGCAGTATTTT.

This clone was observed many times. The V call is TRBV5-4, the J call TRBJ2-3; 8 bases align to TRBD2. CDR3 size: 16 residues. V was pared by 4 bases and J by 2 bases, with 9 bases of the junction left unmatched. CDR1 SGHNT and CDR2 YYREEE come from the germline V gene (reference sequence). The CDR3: CASSPPSGGPTDTQYF. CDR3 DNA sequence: TGTGCCAGCAGCCCCCCCAGCGGGGGACCCACAGATACGCAGTATTTT.

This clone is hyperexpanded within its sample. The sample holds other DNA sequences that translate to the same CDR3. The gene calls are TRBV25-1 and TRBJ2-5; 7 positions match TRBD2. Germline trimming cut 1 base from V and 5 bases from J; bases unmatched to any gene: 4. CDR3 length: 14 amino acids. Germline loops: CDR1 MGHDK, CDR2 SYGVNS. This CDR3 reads CASSELAGGETQYF. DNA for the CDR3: TGTGCCAGCAGTGAATTGGCCGGGGGGGAGACCCAGTACTTC.

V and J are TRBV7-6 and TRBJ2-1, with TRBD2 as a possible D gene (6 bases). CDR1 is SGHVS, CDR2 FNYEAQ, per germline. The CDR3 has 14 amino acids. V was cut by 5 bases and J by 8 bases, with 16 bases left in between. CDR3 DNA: TGTGCCAGCAGCGGGCGTTCGGCGGGGTATGAGCAGTTCTTC. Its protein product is CASSGRSAGYEQFF.

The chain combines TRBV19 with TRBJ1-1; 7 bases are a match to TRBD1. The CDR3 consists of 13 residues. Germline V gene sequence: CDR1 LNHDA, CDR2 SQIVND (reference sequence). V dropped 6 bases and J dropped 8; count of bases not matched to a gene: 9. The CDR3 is CASSPTGVGEAFF. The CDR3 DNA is TGTGCCAGTAGCCCCACAGGGGTAGGGGAAGCTTTCTTT. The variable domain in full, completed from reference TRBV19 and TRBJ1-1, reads DGGITQSPKYLFRKEGQNVTLSCEQNLNHDAMYWYRQDPGQGLRLIYYSQIVNDFQKGDIAEGYSVSREKKESFPLTVTSAQKNPTAFYLCASSPTGVGEAFFGQGTRLTVV.

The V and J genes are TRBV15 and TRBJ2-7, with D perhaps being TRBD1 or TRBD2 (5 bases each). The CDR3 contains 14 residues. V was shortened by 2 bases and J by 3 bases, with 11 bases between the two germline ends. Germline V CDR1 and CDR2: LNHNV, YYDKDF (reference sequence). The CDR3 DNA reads TGTGCCACCAGCAGATCTTTGGGGGTCTACGAGCAGTACTTC. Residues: CATSRSLGVYEQYF.

The CDR3 sequence: CASSVQGLNTEAFF. In nucleotides, the CDR3 is TGTGCCAGCAGCGTCCAGGGCCTGAACACTGAAGCTTTCTTT. The chain uses TRBV21-1 and TRBJ1-1; the table's D gene call, TRBD1, was not cross checked with the DNA. TRBV21-1 is flagged as a pseudogene. The CDR3 loop spans 14 amino acids.

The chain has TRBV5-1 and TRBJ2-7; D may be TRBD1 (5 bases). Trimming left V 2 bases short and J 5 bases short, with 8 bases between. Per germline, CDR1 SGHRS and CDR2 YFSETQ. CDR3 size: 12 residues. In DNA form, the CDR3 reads TGCGCCAGCAGCTTTATAGGGGACGAGCAGTACTTC. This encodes CASSFIGDEQYF.

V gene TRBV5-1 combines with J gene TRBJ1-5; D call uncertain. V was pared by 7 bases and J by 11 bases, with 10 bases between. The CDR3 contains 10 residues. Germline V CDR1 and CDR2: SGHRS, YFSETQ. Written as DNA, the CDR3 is TGCGCCAGCCTTATTACTACCCAGCATTTT. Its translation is CASLITTQHF.

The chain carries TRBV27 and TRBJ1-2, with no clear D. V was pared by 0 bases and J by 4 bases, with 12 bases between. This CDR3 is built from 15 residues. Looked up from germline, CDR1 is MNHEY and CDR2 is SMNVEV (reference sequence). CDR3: CASSLSPPFFYGYTF. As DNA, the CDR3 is TGTGCCAGCAGTTTATCTCCCCCTTTCTTCTATGGCTACACCTTC.

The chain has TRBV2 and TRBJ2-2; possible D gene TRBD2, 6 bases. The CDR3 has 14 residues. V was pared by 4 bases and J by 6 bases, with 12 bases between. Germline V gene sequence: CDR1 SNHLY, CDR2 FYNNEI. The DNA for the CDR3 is TGTGCCAGCAGTGGACCGGCGGGGTCCGGGGAGCTGTTTTTT. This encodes CASSGPAGSGELFF.